This record looks at one T cell receptor beta chain sequence and its context. What this receptor recognizes is not known. Base qualities are not at hand, and no much larger clone is one base apart. The V end gives up 1 base and the J end 2 bases, leaving 3 bases in the junction not matched to a gene. The CDR3, cysteine through phenylalanine, is 17 amino acids long. Here the CDR3 DNA is all that survives: 51 bases in frame from base 1. The germline V gene sets CDR1 to SNHLY and CDR2 to FYNNEI. The library was generated by the immunoSEQ multiplex PCR assay. For the multiplex PCR, a mixture combining 60 forward primers for TCR Vbeta segments and 13 reverse primers for TCR Jbeta segments was used. The CDR3 region of rearranged TCR beta genes was amplified from genomic DNA by a multiplex PCR assay. The Illumina HiSeq System was used to sequence the amplified TCR beta libraries as 87-base-pair reads. On the authors' methods: Across the 666 repertoires, a later analysis counted around 80 million unique TCR beta chains, around 10 million of which were shared by at least two donors. To remove PCR and sequencing errors, raw reads were error-corrected and collapsed into unique sequences using a nearest-neighbor algorithm that merged closely related sequences. To assign V, D and J gene segments, CDR3 sequences were aligned to IMGT reference sequences. For a sequence to be retained, at least a six-nucleotide match to both a V gene segment and a J gene segment was required. A rearrangement was called productive if the CDR3 had no stop codons and remained in frame with V and J, and every other rearrangement was called non-productive. Following IMGT convention, CDR3 was defined as the stretch from the second conserved V-encoded cysteine to the conserved J-encoded phenylalanine. Sequences without an unambiguous match to a single V gene segment were excluded from the earlier analysis of several hundred of the donors. In an earlier analysis of almost 600 of the donors, a V segment was called functional when productive rearrangements were above 56.7%, and segregating when the standard deviation between donors exceeded 5%. To diagnose cytomegalovirus status from the catalog of TCR beta chain sequences, a statistical classification framework was built. In a later analysis, TCR nucleotide sequences were compared against IMGT/GENE-DB human TR gene sequences so that V and J genes could be assigned. The TCRdist pipeline was used in a later analysis to assign CDR3 sequences and most-parsimonious VDJ recombination scenarios. A later analysis defined each TCR beta chain by its CDR3 amino acid sequence plus V-gene family, and excluded reads lacking a unique V-gene family. To address suspected cross-contamination and a sequencing artifact, a later analysis removed 550 to 750 highly shared, low-generation-probability nucleotide sequences. In a later analysis, a clonal expansion index for each public chain was calculated from normalized within-repertoire ranks of inferred template counts. A later analysis computed generation probabilities with a VDJ recombination model fitted to out-of-frame rearrangements, and checked the results against IGoR. In a later analysis, TCR-TCR, TCR-HLA and TCR-CMV co-occurrence was scored with hypergeometric tests, and a repertoire-size bias correction was applied to TCR pairs. A later analysis estimated false discovery rates by permuting HLA or CMV assignments 20 times. A later analysis grouped co-occurring TCRs with DBSCAN, adding TCRdist sequence similarity when clustering within HLA-allele-positive subsets. Repertoires with fewer than 30,000 or more than 120,000 public chains, plus five repertoires with anomalous nucleotide sharing, were excluded from co-occurrence clustering. What TCRdb holds here is the immuneACCESS table cut down to in-frame rearrangements. Part of the clones is not present; checked against another copy, under half of the missing clones reflect an unresolved V gene, and the others are unexplained. V and J calls and clone size come straight from that table; D and trimming were deduced from the DNA. The sample table holds over 150,000 clones, of which about 80% were seen once. The ten largest clones capture about 0.63% of the sample.

The record originates from a study of cytomegalovirus exposure and HLA in healthy donors (dated by TCRdb to about 2017). Looking at the study overall: An earlier analysis of roughly 630 of the donors reported more than 250 Gb of sequence data and 117 million unique TCR beta sequences from 150 million to 200 million T cells. Roughly 290 gigabases of sequencing data and around 88 million unique TCR sequences made up an early release that covered 640 HLA-typed donors. Among the approximately 420 genotyped donors, about 85% belonged to the genetic ancestry cluster associated with self-reported Caucasian donors. The study was designed to test whether signatures of past pathogen exposure could be identified by cataloging public T cell receptors. The study used immunosequencing to profile the T cell repertoires of about 670 subjects and linked those repertoires to cytomegalovirus serostatus. A separate validation cohort of about 110 different subjects was used in addition to the roughly 620-subject first cohort. The study combined high-throughput TCR immunosequencing, statistical association of individual TCRs with disease status, and machine learning to predict cytomegalovirus infection status. A later analysis re-examined previously published TCR beta repertoires from about 670 donors and added high-resolution HLA genotyping to investigate patterns of TCR occurrence. The later analysis used no new phenotypic data to find candidate immune exposures, relying instead on TCR beta sequences and their occurrence across donors. An earlier analysis of about 620 of the donors applied high-throughput TCR beta sequencing to assess whether each TCR beta V gene segment acted as functional or pseudogenic. Donor age, sex, ethnicity and CMV serostatus were compiled alongside the repertoire data. Genome-wide SNP genotypes for about three fifths of the 666 donors were used in a later genetic analysis, which treated that subset as a discovery cohort. Every discovery cohort repertoire had been produced on one sequencing platform. Both class I and class II loci were covered by HLA typing, at four-digit resolution. The number of donors typed differed by locus, with 629-630 for A, B, C, DRB1 and DQB1, roughly 520 for DQA1, about 610 for DPA1, and 400 to 490 for DPB1. Because of strong linkage in the cohort, roughly five DR-DQ haplotypes were treated as single units for association and clustering. On average, roughly 200,000 unique TCR beta nucleotide sequences were sequenced per donor among fewer than 500 genotyped donors of the cohort, with roughly 18% of those sequences being non-productive.

Beyond this particular receptor, the publication reports: While some public TCRs were present in many individuals, most TCR sequences turned up only very rarely across donors. In the study, around 160 TCR beta chains were listed as associated with cytomegalovirus. Because counts were too low, about 18 rarely observed V segments, including chromosome 9 orphons, were excluded from the earlier analysis of 500 to 700 of the donors. The authors suggested that the approach could potentially be generalized to other disease states and immunological phenotypes. The sequencing pipeline was judged likely to have produced a cluster of highly shared sequence variants as a technical artifact. In both the original and validation cohorts, the classifier was reported to diagnose cytomegalovirus status with high specificity and sensitivity. A later analysis associated 16,951 TCR beta sequences with specific HLA alleles at a false discovery rate of 0.05. Only TCR beta chains were sequenced in this cohort, and the absence of alpha or paired-chain data limited detectable features. Because some donors lacked HLA typing at each locus, the association tests relied only on the typed subset. Because the 87-base-pair reads could not distinguish some IMGT-functional V segments, including TRBV6-2 and TRBV6-3, those segments were excluded. For the cohort, immune exposure information was limited to CMV serostatus. Most CMV-associated TCR beta chains appeared to be HLA-restricted in a later analysis, and the HLA associations seemed to be driven largely by CMV exposure. Strong co-occurrence of HLA alleles, especially DR and DQ, made assigning TCR associations to individual alleles difficult. Linkage disequilibrium might explain the correlated functional status among segregating V segments, but an unknown experimental factor could not be ruled out. In a later analysis, HLA-associated TCR beta chains were found to be more clonally expanded and to have lower generation probabilities than equally common non-associated chains. In vitro tests confirmed that three of the cytomegalovirus-associated TCR beta chains recognize cytomegalovirus antigens. A further reported finding was that TCR beta sequences accurately predicted the HLA-A and HLA-B alleles for most subjects in the first cohort. In a later analysis, the rate of TCR association differed among HLA loci, with DRB1 alleles having the most associated TCRs and HLA-C alleles having the fewest. Presence/absence analyses assumed roughly uniform sequencing depth across donors, an assumption that may not hold. A later genetic analysis associated a missense DCLRE1C variant with V-gene and J-gene trimming of TCR beta chains, and an independent cohort replicated the association. Broadly in line with IMGT annotations, most TCR beta V segments showed up in productive rearrangements about 87% or about 30% of the time in an earlier analysis of several hundred of the donors. In a later genetic analysis, fewer N-insertions in productive TCRs were reported among donors in an Asian-associated ancestry cluster than the roughly 700-donor mean. In a later analysis, several top co-occurrence clusters were reported to appear linked to parvovirus B19, influenza, CMV and Epstein-Barr virus.

The cohort consisted of some 670 healthy bone marrow donors. At the time of sampling, every cohort member was nominally healthy, though immune exposures that went unrecorded were likely present. The donor was CMV seronegative and was included in the group of under 450 seronegative cohort members. Each donor provided a peripheral blood sample, and peripheral blood mononuclear cells were used for TCR beta sequencing. Genomic DNA extraction from the blood cell samples was performed with the Qiagen DNeasy Blood Extraction Kit. This receptor was taken from a boy younger than 18 in good health and CMV-seronegative. This chain joins TRBV2 to TRBJ2-6; TRBD1 agrees with 9 junctional bases. The sequencing input was PBMCs. The DNA sequence reads TGTGCCAGCAGTGAAGGGACAGGGGTTCCTGGGGCCAACGTCCTGACTTTC. Its protein product is CASSEGTGVPGANVLTF.